The clone carrying this T cell receptor beta chain came up a few times. The sample originates from a study of technical replicates of blood from a few donors. Sequencing used immunoSEQ multiplex PCR; TCRdb keeps in-frame clones, though not all of them. There are 45,000 to 60,000 clones in the sample; more than 70% occur only once, and 5% to 6% lies in the top ten. Specimen: PBMCs. This clonotype was obtained from a human donor in good health. Some clones in this sample may be carry-over from other donors' samples.

CDR3 nucleotides: TGTGCCTGGAGTCCGGACAGGAACACTGAAGCTTTCTTT. It encodes CAWSPDRNTEAFF. The V call is TRBV30, the J call TRBJ1-1; weak D call: TRBD1 (6 bases). V was pared by 2 bases and J by 1 base, with 8 bases between. Germline-derived CDR1 and CDR2 are GTSNPN and SVGIG (reference sequence). This CDR3 is built from 13 residues.